The clone carrying this TCR beta chain appeared a few times. Germline V gene data show CDR1 as SGDLS and CDR2 as YYNGEE. After removal of 3 bases from V and 8 bases from J, the junction contained 13 bases not matched to a gene. CDR3 length: 15 residues. The source of the sample is a study of human T cells and chemical hapten exposure. At the level of the study: Alopecia areata, totalis or universalis affected patients who were mostly female. Variation in per-sample TCR yields came mainly from small pooled library volume differences.

Noted time point: pre-sensitization, week 0. Treatment: therapeutic diphenylcyclopropenone sensitization with weekly scalp DPC. From the RACE reads, TCRdb called clonotypes with MiXCR, one entry per CDR3 protein. Of more than 250,000 distinct CDR3 sequences listed, approximately 8.6% are singletons. This chain links TRBV9 with TRBJ1-1, with TRBD1 matching over 7 bases. Sequenced here: whole blood, sampled in connection with sensitization to the hapten diphenylcyclopropenone (DPC). The source of this sequence is a woman aged 40 to 50 with alopecia areata. Some clones in this sample may be carry-over from other donors' samples. The chain's CDR3 is CASSADGGQAREAFF. CDR3 nucleotide sequence: TGTGCCAGCAGCGCGGATGGAGGACAGGCACGAGAAGCTTTCTTT.